The rows below give T cell receptor beta chains drawn from one sample of a study of cytomegalovirus exposure and HLA in healthy donors. Profiled with immunoSEQ multiplex PCR; TCRdb holds only in-frame clones, not every one. The sample yields approximately 86,000 clones, 75% to 90% seen once. The sample taken for sequencing was PBMCs. All receptors derive from a man aged 35 to 55 in good health and CMV-seropositive. The conserved cysteine and the conserved F or W are not part of the CDR3 here. A row's size may be missing; if present it is once, few, many or a size class.

J: TRBJ2-5
size: .
V: TRBV15
CDR3: ATSKTAQETQY

J: TRBJ2-3
size: .
V: TRBV6-5
CDR3: ASSPRKGGTDTQY

J: TRBJ2-7
size: .
V: TRBV4-1
CDR3: ASSQDGSEQY

J: TRBJ1-3
size: .
V: TRBV19
CDR3: ASSLAQGSAGNTIY

J: TRBJ2-3
size: .
V: TRBV25-1
CDR3: ASSDMGRGTQY

J: TRBJ2-5
size: .
V: TRBV13
CDR3: ASSLARDWETQY

J: TRBJ2-7
size: once
V: TRBV2
CDR3: ASSGGTGSSYEQY

J: TRBJ2-7
size: .
V: TRBV28
CDR3: ASSLPSGLSYEQY

J: TRBJ2-1
size: .
V: TRBV6-6
CDR3: ASSYRVVDSQNEQF

J: TRBJ2-2
size: few
V: TRBV6-1
CDR3: ASSEPLWGAGELF

J: TRBJ1-1
size: .
V: TRBV30
CDR3: AWILQGGCTEAF

J: TRBJ2-3
size: .
V: TRBV5-1
CDR3: ASSVNSGGTDTQY

J: TRBJ2-1
size: once
V: TRBV6-5
CDR3: ASSYGRARGNNEQF

J: TRBJ2-5
size: .
V: TRBV7-7
CDR3: ASSATGVQETQY

J: TRBJ1-5
size: .
V: TRBV5-8
CDR3: ASSRTGGGNQPQH

J: TRBJ2-7
size: .
V: TRBV21-1
CDR3: ASSKARLAGGRQY

J: TRBJ1-1
size: few
V: TRBV11-2
CDR3: ASSLEGAVTEAF

J: TRBJ2-1
size: .
V: TRBV7-3
CDR3: ASSLASGRPGDEQF

J: TRBJ1-5
size: .
V: TRBV7-9
CDR3: ASSLEGTQPQH

J: TRBJ1-1
size: .
V: TRBV27
CDR3: ASSFDRLGTEAF

J: TRBJ1-1
size: .
V: TRBV25-1
CDR3: ASSENRGYTEAF

J: TRBJ2-7
size: .
V: TRBV19
CDR3: ASSSRTGFYEQY

J: TRBJ1-6
size: .
V: TRBV4-2
CDR3: ASSQATGDTYNSPLH

J: TRBJ2-7
size: .
V: TRBV6-1
CDR3: ASSGPGQPYEQY

J: TRBJ1-1
size: .
V: TRBV5-1
CDR3: ASSLQTGPRNTEAF

J: TRBJ1-5
size: .
V: TRBV7-8
CDR3: ASSLSPRDFEAPLNQPQH

J: TRBJ2-7
size: .
V: TRBV6-1
CDR3: ASSERTGYPYEQY

J: TRBJ2-7
size: .
V: TRBV14
CDR3: ASSQEVAGQYEQY

J: TRBJ2-1
size: few
V: TRBV10-3
CDR3: AISEGQGVNEQF

J: TRBJ1-2
size: .
V: TRBV6-5
CDR3: ASRRQGGKGYT

J: TRBJ1-3
size: .
V: TRBV25-1
CDR3: ASRVDGGSGNTIY

J: TRBJ2-1
size: .
V: TRBV7-2
CDR3: ASSLAGSGGYNEQF

J: TRBJ1-4
size: .
V: TRBV10-3
CDR3: AISEGGNEKLF

J: TRBJ2-6
size: .
V: TRBV6-5
CDR3: ASSSTGGGGANVLT

J: TRBJ2-1
size: .
V: TRBV11-2
CDR3: ASSLPLAGDGNEQF

J: TRBJ2-3
size: .
V: TRBV7-9
CDR3: SSSLLRTGGTDTQY

J: TRBJ2-6
size: .
V: TRBV6-1
CDR3: ASSVDSRAGANVLT

J: TRBJ1-2
size: .
V: TRBV7-2
CDR3: ASSLGSGADYGYT

J: TRBJ1-5
size: .
V: TRBV30
CDR3: AWSPRSGSNQPQH

J: TRBJ2-7
size: once
V: TRBV10-2
CDR3: ASSERATYEQY

J: TRBJ1-1
size: few
V: TRBV6-5
CDR3: ASSETLNTEAF

J: TRBJ2-5
size: .
V: TRBV27
CDR3: ASSDRSPGQGLETQY

J: TRBJ1-2
size: .
V: TRBV11-3
CDR3: ASRPGQGAHGYT

J: TRBJ1-1
size: .
V: TRBV5-4
CDR3: ASSPTGVGEAF

J: TRBJ1-1
size: few
V: TRBV19
CDR3: ATHGGNGAF

J: TRBJ1-5
size: .
V: TRBV7-6
CDR3: ASSWQGGGQPQH

J: .
size: .
V: TRBV28
CDR3: ASIRGGMNEQY

J: TRBJ1-3
size: .
V: TRBV6-5
CDR3: ASSSPAGGGGNTIY

J: TRBJ1-5
size: .
V: TRBV30
CDR3: AWTIRGSNQPQH

J: TRBJ2-3
size: .
V: TRBV10-2
CDR3: ASNPGLAGGAASTDTQY

J: TRBJ1-1
size: .
V: TRBV2
CDR3: ASSDAQGDGTEAF

J: TRBJ2-3
size: .
V: TRBV5-4
CDR3: ASSLGGADTDTQY

J: TRBJ1-3
size: .
V: TRBV2
CDR3: ASSESPGGGNTIY

J: TRBJ2-2
size: .
V: TRBV6-5
CDR3: ASSYKGKGAGELF

J: TRBJ1-4
size: .
V: TRBV5-1
CDR3: ASSSLPGGGFATNEKLF

J: TRBJ1-1
size: few
V: TRBV5-4
CDR3: ASTTGGSTEAF

J: TRBJ1-4
size: .
V: TRBV12-5
CDR3: ASGLDKTGGITEKLF